This is a list of T cell receptor beta chains from one sample in a study of blood T cell repertoires in COVID-19. Here immunoSEQ multiplex PCR was the method, and the copy in TCRdb shows in-frame clones only, minus some. The table has roughly 300,000 clones, 70% to 90% seen once; the top ten hold roughly 4%. Specimen: PBMCs or T cells enriched from blood (not recorded which). The origin of the receptors is a man aged 25 to 40 who had recovered from COVID-19. CDR3s include the opening cysteine and the closing phenylalanine or tryptophan. A D gene is named only where the DNA matches it firmly. Rows give clone size only sometimes, using once, few, many, or a class for an expanded clone.

.	TRBV6-8	.	14	TRBJ1-6	CASSPLAATSPLHF	TGTGCCAGCAGTCCCTTGGCCGCAACTTCACCCCTCCACTTT
TRBD2	TRBV19	.	15	TRBJ2-1	CASSGLAGGKNEQFF	TGTGCCAGTAGTGGACTAGCGGGGGGTAAGAATGAGCAGTTCTTC
TRBD1	TRBV11-3	.	15	TRBJ1-1	CASSPRQGMNTEAFF	TGTGCCAGCAGCCCTCGACAGGGGATGAACACTGAAGCTTTCTTT
.	TRBV28	.	15	TRBJ1-4	CASSPRGGLNEKLFF	TGTGCCAGCAGTCCTAGGGGGGGGCTTAATGAAAAACTGTTTTTT
TRBD1	TRBV19	few	14	TRBJ2-7	CASSIRDRGDEQYF	TGTGCCAGTAGTATCCGGGACAGGGGGGACGAGCAGTACTTC
.	TRBV5-1	.	14	TRBJ2-5	CASSKNPRGETQYF	TGCGCCAGCAGCAAGAATCCCCGGGGGGAGACCCAGTACTTC
.	TRBV12-3/TRBV12-4	few	12	TRBJ2-5	CASSLGQGTQYF	TGTGCCAGCAGCCTTGGTCAGGGGACCCAGTACTTC
TRBD2	TRBV11-2	.	15	TRBJ2-1	CASSSRGGPYNEQFF	TGTGCCAGCAGCTCGCGGGGGGGCCCCTACAATGAGCAGTTCTTC
TRBD1	TRBV5-8	.	14	TRBJ1-6	CASSPGTGLSPLHF	TGTGCCAGCAGCCCCGGGACAGGGCTTTCACCCCTCCACTTT
.	TRBV7-9	.	16	TRBJ2-7	CASSLDRFSGTYEQYF	TGTGCCAGCAGCTTAGATCGGTTTTCGGGAACCTACGAGCAGTACTTC
.	TRBV12-3/TRBV12-4	.	12	TRBJ2-1	CASREQGTEQFF	TGTGCCAGCAGGGAGCAGGGGACTGAGCAGTTCTTC
TRBD1	TRBV28	.	14	TRBJ1-2	CASSPLQGNYGYTF	TGTGCCAGCAGTCCCCTACAGGGGAACTATGGCTACACCTTC
.	TRBV19	.	16	TRBJ1-1	CASSTIQGMGNTEAFF	TGTGCCAGTAGTACCATACAGGGAATGGGGAACACTGAAGCTTTCTTT
TRBD2	TRBV28	.	16	TRBJ2-3	CASSPSLAGGRNTQYF	TGTGCCAGCAGCCCCAGTCTAGCGGGGGGGCGGAATACGCAGTATTTT
.	TRBV7-6	.	13	TRBJ1-2	CASSFTQGYGYTF	TGTGCCAGCAGCTTTACCCAGGGATATGGCTACACCTTC
.	TRBV19	.	13	TRBJ2-7	CASSPRGAYEQYF	TGTGCCAGTAGTCCCAGGGGGGCCTACGAGCAGTACTTC
.	TRBV12-2	.	18	TRBJ2-4	CASRLEGDTKVAKNIQYF	TGTGCAAGTCGCTTAGAGGGGGACACAAAAGTAGCCAAAAACATTCAGTACTTC